These 14 T cell receptor beta chains came from one sample sequenced in a study of human T cells and chemical hapten exposure (dated by TCRdb to the early 2020s). Library preparation attached unique molecular identifiers to individual cDNA molecules for quantitative, reproducible TCR counting. TCRdb cleaned the public reads at Q25 with fastp, built clones with MiXCR and kept in-frame beta chains. Rows matching on CDR3 protein sequence are summarized as one entry with the most common DNA and genes. In all, the sample holds 100,000 to 150,000 distinct CDR3 sequences, and about 8.9% of those were seen once. The ten largest clones add up to approximately 1.5% of the sample. Total RNA was isolated from unfractionated whole blood collected in Tempus Blood RNA tubes. Sequenced: whole blood. The origin of the receptors is a human donor in good health. Some clones in this sample may be carry-over from other donors' samples. Donor details come from another sample of the same person, matched by shared clones.

This clonotype has ten or more counts. V usage is TRBV4-3 and J usage is TRBJ1-6; no definite D call. The V end was cut by 3 bases, the J end by 6 bases, with 12 bases between. The germline gives CDR1 LGHNA, CDR2 YSLEER. The CDR3 spans 15 residues. In DNA form, the CDR3 reads TGCGCCAGCAGCCAGTCCCCGGCAAGTAATTCACCCCTCCACTTT. This sequence encodes CASSQSPASNSPLHF.

J is TRBJ1-1 and V is TRBV25-1; D ambiguous. The V and J ends lost 4 bases and 2 bases respectively, with 8 bases between them. This CDR3 is built from 13 residues. The V gene's germline CDR1 is MGHDK and CDR2 SYGVNS. CDR3 residues: CASSGRPNTEAFF. DNA of the CDR3: TGTGCCAGCAGTGGCAGGCCTAACACTGAAGCTTTCTTT.

The table lists this clonotype with a few counts. This sequence joins TRBV16 and TRBJ2-5; D might be TRBD1 (6 bases). Deletions cut 4 bases from V and 3 bases from J, with 15 bases between. This CDR3 has 15 residues. Germline values: CDR1 KGHSY, CDR2 FQNENV. The CDR3 here is CASSLNGTPKETQYF. The CDR3 nucleotides read TGTGCCAGCAGCCTGAACGGGACACCCAAAGAGACCCAGTACTTC.

The rearrangement links TRBV6-1 to TRBJ1-2; D call uncertain. The germline V gene encodes CDR1 MNHNS and CDR2 SASEGT. This CDR3 has 14 residues. V was trimmed by 1 base and J by 4 bases, leaving 10 bases between them. The CDR3 is CASSEGGRSYGYTF. CDR3 coding DNA: TGTGCCAGCAGTGAAGGAGGCAGGAGCTATGGCTACACCTTC.

This clonotype was seen a handful of times. The genes are TRBV12-3 or TRBV12-4 and TRBJ2-5; 7 bases are a match to TRBD2. This CDR3 is built from 15 residues. The ends lost 1 base at V and 1 base at J; junction bases unmatched: 3. CDR3: CASSLGGSGQETQYF. CDR3 in DNA: TGTGCCAGCAGTTTAGGCGGGAGCGGCCAAGAGACCCAGTACTTC.

Many counts were recorded for this clonotype. The V and J genes are TRBV6-6 and TRBJ1-1, with D perhaps TRBD1 (5 bases). In germline, CDR1 is MNHNY, CDR2 SVGAGI (reference sequence). The CDR3 spans 12 residues. V was shortened by 6 bases and J by 8 bases, with 13 bases between the two germline ends. CDR3 loop: CASREGTVEAFF. The CDR3 bases are TGTGCCAGCAGGGAAGGGACGGTCGAAGCTTTCTTT.

The V gene is TRBV29-1, the J gene TRBJ1-2, with 11 bases fitting TRBD1. Trimming took 8 bases from V and 8 from J; bases not matched to a gene: 10. The CDR3 consists of 13 residues. Germline V gives CDR1 SQVTM, CDR2 ANQGSEA. DNA of the CDR3: TGCAGCCTCCGAGGACAGGGGGCCGAGGGCTACACCTTC. It specifies CSLRGQGAEGYTF.

The gene calls are TRBV5-1 and TRBJ2-7; maybe TRBD1 (6 bases). The CDR3 length is 14 residues. Germline V gene sequence: CDR1 SGHRS, CDR2 YFSETQ. Deletions cut 3 bases from V and 3 bases from J, with 13 bases between. The CDR3 reads CASSSKLDSYEQYF. The DNA of the CDR3 is TGCGCCAGCAGCTCAAAACTGGACAGCTACGAGCAGTACTTC. Combining the CDR3 with reference TRBV5-1 and TRBJ2-7 gives the whole variable domain KAGVTQTPRYLIKTRGQQVTLSCSPISGHRSVSWYQQTPGQGLQFLFEYFSETQRNKGNFPGRFSGRQFSNSRSEMNVSTLELGDSALYLCASSSKLDSYEQYFGPGTRLTVT.

This clonotype was found a few times. J is TRBJ2-2 and V is TRBV4-2, with D possibly being TRBD1 (6 bases). The germline gives CDR1 LGHNA, CDR2 YNFKEQ. V shed 4 bases and J shed 1 base, with 25 bases lying between them. This CDR3 spans 20 amino acids. This chain's CDR3 is CASSPQGRDGLGVNTGELFF. The CDR3 DNA is TGTGCCAGCAGCCCACAGGGTCGAGACGGACTGGGGGTGAACACCGGGGAGCTGTTTTTT.

This clonotype was observed a few times. The chain couples TRBV7-9 to TRBJ2-2; D not resolved. The CDR3 is made up of 16 amino acids. Trimming took 5 bases from V and 6 from J, leaving 19 bases between them. Germline CDR1 SEHNR, CDR2 FQNEAQ (reference sequence). CDR3 sequence (DNA): TGTGCCAGCAGCCCCACCGATGGGGAAGGAGCCGGGGAGCTGTTTTTT. Protein product: CASSPTDGEGAGELFF. The whole variable domain, filled in from reference TRBV7-9 and TRBJ2-2, reads DTGVSQNPRHKITKRGQNVTFRCDPISEHNRLYWYRQTLGQGPEFLTYFQNEAQLEKSRLLSDRFSAERPKGSFSTLEIQRTEQGDSAMYLCASSPTDGEGAGELFFGEGSRLTVL.

The table lists this clonotype with many counts. The chain joins TRBV6-5 to TRBJ1-1, with D perhaps TRBD1 (6 bases). Per the germline V gene, CDR1 is MNHEY and CDR2 is SVGAGI. The CDR3 extends over 12 amino acids. The V end lost 7 bases, the J end lost 11 bases, and 17 bases lay between the germline ends. CDR3 sequence reads: CASTTAGVGAFF. The CDR3 DNA sequence: TGTGCCAGCACCACGGCAGGGGTTGGGGCTTTCTTT.

Ten or more counts support this clonotype. The V call is TRBV5-6, the J call TRBJ1-4, with D uncertain. The V gene lost 4 bases and the J gene lost 5 bases, with 15 bases spanning the gap. Germline V gene lookup returns CDR1 SGHDT and CDR2 YYEEEE. This CDR3 comprises 15 residues. This CDR3 is CASSGPGPTNEKLFF. CDR3 DNA: TGTGCCAGCAGCGGGCCCGGGCCCACAAATGAAAAACTGTTTTTT.

This clonotype was counted many times. This sequence joins TRBV6-6 and TRBJ1-1; D is uncertain. In germline, CDR1 is MNHNY, CDR2 SVGAGI (reference sequence). The V end was cut by 4 bases, the J end by 6 bases, with 12 bases between. The CDR3 spans 13 residues. The CDR3 bases are TGTGCCAGCAGTTGGGAAGTTAGGGCTGAAGCTTTCTTT. Translation: CASSWEVRAEAFF.

The chain joins TRBV4-1 to TRBJ1-6; possibly TRBD1 for D (6 bases). The CDR3 contains 15 residues. Deletions cut 0 bases from V and 6 bases from J, with 9 bases between. Germline CDR1 reads MGHRA; CDR2 reads YSYEKL. CDR3 nucleotides: TGCGCCAGCAGCCAAGAGGGGGCCTCTAATTCACCCCTCCACTTT. This sequence encodes CASSQEGASNSPLHF.